The present T cell receptor beta chain was sequenced within a study of OX40 agonist ivuxolimab in advanced cancers. The wider study: The study gave patients intravenous ivuxolimab at 0.01 to 10 mg/kg every 2 weeks. A mean age of roughly 66 years, range about 23 to 90, was recorded, and approximately 80% were male. Regarding the study as a whole: Doses of 0.1 to 3.0 mg/kg were accompanied by clonal expansion of CD4+ and CD8+ blood T cells by week 6.

This table comes from immunoSEQ multiplex PCR, and its TCRdb copy is limited to in-frame clones, with some not included. The sample has 39,000 or so clones, approximately 90% seen once. Peripheral blood came from all dose cohorts at three timepoints. The V and J ends lost 2 bases and 4 bases respectively, with 15 bases between them. Germline V gene data show CDR1 as SGHRS and CDR2 as YFSETQ. The CDR3 extends over 15 amino acids. Comments on this clone: Its antigen is unidentified.

V and J are TRBV5-1 and TRBJ2-5, with D maybe TRBD1 (6 bases). This TCR was sampled from an adult with an advanced solid tumor such as melanoma, head and neck, liver or kidney cancer. The starting material was CD4+ or CD8+ T cells sorted from blood, obtained in a trial of the OX40 agonist ivuxolimab. CDR3 sequence (DNA): TGCGCCAGCAGCTTCGGACAGTCGGGGATAGAGACCCAGTACTTC. It is translated as CASSFGQSGIETQYF.